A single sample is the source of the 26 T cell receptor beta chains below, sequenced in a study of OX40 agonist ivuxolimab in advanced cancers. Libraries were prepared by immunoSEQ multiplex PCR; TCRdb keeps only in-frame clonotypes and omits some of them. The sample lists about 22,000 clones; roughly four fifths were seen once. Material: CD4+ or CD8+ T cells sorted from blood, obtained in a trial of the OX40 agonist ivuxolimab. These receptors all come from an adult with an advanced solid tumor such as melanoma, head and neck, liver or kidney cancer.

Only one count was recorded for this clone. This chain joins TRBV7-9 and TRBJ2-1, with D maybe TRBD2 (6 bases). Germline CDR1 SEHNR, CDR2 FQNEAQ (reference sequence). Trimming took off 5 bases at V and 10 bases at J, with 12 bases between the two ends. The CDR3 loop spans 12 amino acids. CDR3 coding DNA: TGTGCCAGCAGCCCCGGGGACTGGGAGCAGTTCTTC. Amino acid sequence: CASSPGDWEQFF.

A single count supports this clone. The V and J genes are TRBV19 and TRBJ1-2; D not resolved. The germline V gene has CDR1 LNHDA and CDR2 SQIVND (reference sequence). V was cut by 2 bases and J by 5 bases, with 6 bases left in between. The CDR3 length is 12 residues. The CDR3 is CASSITGYGYTF. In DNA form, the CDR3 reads TGTGCCAGTAGTATAACTGGTTATGGCTACACCTTC.

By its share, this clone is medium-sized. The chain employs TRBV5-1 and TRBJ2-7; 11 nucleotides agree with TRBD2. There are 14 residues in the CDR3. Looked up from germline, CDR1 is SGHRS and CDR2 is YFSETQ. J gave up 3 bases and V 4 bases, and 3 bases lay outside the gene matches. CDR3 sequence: CASSPGLAGYEQYF. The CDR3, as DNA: TGCGCCAGCAGCCCCGGACTAGCGGGCTACGAGCAGTACTTC.

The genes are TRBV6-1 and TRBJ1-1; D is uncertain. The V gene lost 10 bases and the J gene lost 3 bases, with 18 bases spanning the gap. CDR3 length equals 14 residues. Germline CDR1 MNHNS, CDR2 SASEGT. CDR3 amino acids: CATRAGFGDTEAFF. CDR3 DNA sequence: TGTGCCACCCGGGCGGGATTTGGGGACACTGAAGCTTTCTTT.

Written as DNA, the CDR3 is TGCGCCAGCAGCCAATTGACAAACTCCTACGAGCAGTACTTC. Encoded protein: CASSQLTNSYEQYF. The chain has TRBV4-1 and TRBJ2-7; D call uncertain. Looked up from germline, CDR1 is MGHRA and CDR2 is YSYEKL. V was clipped by 2 bases and J by 0 bases, with 8 bases between them. CDR3 size: 14 residues.

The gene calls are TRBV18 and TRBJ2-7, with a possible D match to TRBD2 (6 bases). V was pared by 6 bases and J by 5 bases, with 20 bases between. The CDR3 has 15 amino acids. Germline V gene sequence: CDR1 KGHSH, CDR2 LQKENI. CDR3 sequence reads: CASSPDGSGYHEQYF. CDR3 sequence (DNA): TGTGCCAGCTCTCCCGATGGTAGCGGCTACCACGAGCAGTACTTC.

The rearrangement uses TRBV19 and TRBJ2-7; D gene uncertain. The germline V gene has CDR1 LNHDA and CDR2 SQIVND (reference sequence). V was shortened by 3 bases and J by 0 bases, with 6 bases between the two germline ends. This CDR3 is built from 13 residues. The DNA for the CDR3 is TGTGCCAGTAGTATGGGCGCCTCCTACGAGCAGTACTTC. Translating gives CASSMGASYEQYF.

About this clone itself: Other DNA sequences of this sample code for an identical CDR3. CDR3 nucleotide sequence: TGTGCCAGCAGGGGCGGTCCCACTAACTATGGCTACACCTTC. Amino acid sequence: CASRGGPTNYGYTF. V usage is TRBV7-9 and J usage is TRBJ1-2; no firm D call. From germline, CDR1 is SEHNR and CDR2 FQNEAQ (reference sequence). V was shortened by 6 bases and J by 0 bases, with 11 bases between the two germline ends. The CDR3 contains 14 residues.

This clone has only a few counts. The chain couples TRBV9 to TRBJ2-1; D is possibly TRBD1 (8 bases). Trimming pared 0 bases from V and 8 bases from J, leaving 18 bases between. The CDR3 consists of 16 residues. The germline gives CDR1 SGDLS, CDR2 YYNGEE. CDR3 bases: TGTGCCAGCAGCGTAGGAGGGAGGACAGGGAGGGATGAGCAGTTCTTC. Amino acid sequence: CASSVGGRTGRDEQFF. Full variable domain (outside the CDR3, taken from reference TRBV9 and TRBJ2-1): DSGVTQTPKHLITATGQRVTLRCSPRSGDLSVYWYQQSLDQGLQFLIQYYNGEERAKGNILERFSAQQFPDLHSELNLSSLELGDSALYFCASSVGGRTGRDEQFFGPGTRLTVL.

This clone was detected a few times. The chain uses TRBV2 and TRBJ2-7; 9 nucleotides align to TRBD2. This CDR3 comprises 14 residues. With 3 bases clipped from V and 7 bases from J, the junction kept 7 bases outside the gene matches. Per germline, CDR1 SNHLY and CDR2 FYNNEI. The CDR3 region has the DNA TGTGCCAGCAGTGAGGCGGGAGGGCTTCGGGAGCAGTACTTC. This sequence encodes CASSEAGGLREQYF.

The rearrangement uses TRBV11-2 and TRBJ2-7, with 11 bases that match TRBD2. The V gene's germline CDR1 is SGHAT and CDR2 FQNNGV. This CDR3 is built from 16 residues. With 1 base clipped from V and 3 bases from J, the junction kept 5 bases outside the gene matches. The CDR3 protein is CASSLARLAGHYEQYF. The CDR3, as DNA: TGTGCCAGCAGCTTAGCTCGACTAGCGGGGCACTACGAGCAGTACTTC.

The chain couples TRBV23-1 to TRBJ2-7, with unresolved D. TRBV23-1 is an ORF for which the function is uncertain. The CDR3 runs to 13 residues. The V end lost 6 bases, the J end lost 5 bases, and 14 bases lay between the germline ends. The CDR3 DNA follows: TGCGCCAGCAGCCTTCAGAACCGGGACGAGCAGTACTTC. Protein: CASSLQNRDEQYF.

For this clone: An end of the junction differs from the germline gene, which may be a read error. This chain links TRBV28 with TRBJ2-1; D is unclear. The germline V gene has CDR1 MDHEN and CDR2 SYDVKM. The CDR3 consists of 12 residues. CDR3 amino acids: CASSQVLNEQFF. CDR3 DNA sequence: TGCGCCAGCAGCCAAGTTCTCAATGAGCAGTTCTTC.

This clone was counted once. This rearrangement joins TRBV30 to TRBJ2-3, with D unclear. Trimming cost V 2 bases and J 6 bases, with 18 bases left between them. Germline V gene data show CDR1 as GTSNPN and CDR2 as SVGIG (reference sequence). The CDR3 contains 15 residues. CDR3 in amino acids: CAWSMGLFGFDTQYF. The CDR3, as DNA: TGTGCCTGGAGTATGGGCCTCTTTGGTTTTGATACGCAGTATTTT.

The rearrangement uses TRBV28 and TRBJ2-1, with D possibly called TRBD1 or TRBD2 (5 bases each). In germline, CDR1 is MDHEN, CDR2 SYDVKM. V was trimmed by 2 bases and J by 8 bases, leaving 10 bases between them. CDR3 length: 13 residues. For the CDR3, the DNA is TGTGCCAGCAGTTTAGGCCGGGGCGATGAGCAGTTCTTC. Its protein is CASSLGRGDEQFF.

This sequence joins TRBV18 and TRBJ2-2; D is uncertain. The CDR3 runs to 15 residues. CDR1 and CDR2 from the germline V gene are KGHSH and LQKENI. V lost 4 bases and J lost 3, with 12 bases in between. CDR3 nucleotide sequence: TGTGCCAGCTCACGAGTCATTACGGACACCGGGGAGCTGTTTTTT. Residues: CASSRVITDTGELFF.

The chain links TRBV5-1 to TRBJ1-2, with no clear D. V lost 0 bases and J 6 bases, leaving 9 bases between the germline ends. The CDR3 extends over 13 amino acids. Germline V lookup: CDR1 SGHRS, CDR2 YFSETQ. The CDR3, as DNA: TGCGCCAGCAGCTTGGCCCTAGGAGATGGCTACACCTTC. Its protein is CASSLALGDGYTF.

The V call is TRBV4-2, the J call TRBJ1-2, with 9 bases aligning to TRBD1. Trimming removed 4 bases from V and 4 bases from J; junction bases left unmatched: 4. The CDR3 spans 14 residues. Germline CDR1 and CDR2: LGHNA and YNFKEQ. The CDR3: CASSPGQGSYGYTF. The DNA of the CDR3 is TGTGCCAGCAGCCCCGGACAGGGGTCCTATGGCTACACCTTC.

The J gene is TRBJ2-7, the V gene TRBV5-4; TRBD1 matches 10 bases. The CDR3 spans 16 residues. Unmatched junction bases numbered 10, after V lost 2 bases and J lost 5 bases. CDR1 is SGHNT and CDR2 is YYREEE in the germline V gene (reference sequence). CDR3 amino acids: CASSFPGQGSKDEQYF. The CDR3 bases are TGTGCCAGCAGCTTCCCGGGACAGGGGAGTAAAGACGAGCAGTACTTC.

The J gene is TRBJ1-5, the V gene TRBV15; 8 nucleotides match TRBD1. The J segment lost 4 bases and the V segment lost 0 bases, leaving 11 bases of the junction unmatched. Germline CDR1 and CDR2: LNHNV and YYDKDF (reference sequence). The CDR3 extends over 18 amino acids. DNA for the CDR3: TGTGCCACCAGCAGAGATCTAGAAGGACAGGGAAGAAATCAGCCCCAGCATTTT. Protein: CATSRDLEGQGRNQPQHF.

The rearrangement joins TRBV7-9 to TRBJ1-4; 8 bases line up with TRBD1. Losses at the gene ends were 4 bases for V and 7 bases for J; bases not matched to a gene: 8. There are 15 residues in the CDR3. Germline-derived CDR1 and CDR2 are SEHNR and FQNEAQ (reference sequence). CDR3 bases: TGTGCCAGCAGCTCCATAGGGGGACAGGCTGAAAAACTGTTTTTT. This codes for CASSSIGGQAEKLFF.

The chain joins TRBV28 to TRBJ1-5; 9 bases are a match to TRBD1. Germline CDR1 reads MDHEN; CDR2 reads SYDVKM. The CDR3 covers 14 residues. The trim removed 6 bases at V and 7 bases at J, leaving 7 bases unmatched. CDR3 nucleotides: TGTGCCAGCAGGCCCGGGACAGGGTCCCAGCCCCAGCATTTT. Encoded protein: CASRPGTGSQPQHF.

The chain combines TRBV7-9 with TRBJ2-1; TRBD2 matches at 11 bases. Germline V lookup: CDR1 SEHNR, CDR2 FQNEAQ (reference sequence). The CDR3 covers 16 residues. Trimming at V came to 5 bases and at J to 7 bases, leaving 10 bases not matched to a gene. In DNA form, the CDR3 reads TGTGCCAGCAGCCGGTTAGCGGGAGGGATAGGGAATGAGCAGTTCTTC. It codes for CASSRLAGGIGNEQFF.

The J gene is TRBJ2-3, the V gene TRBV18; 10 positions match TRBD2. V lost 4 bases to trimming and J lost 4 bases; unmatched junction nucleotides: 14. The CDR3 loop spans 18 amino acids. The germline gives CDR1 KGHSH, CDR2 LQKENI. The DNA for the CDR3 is TGTGCCAGCTCACGAACCTCTAGCGGGAGAAGGGTGGCAGATACGCAGTATTTT. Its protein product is CASSRTSSGRRVADTQYF.

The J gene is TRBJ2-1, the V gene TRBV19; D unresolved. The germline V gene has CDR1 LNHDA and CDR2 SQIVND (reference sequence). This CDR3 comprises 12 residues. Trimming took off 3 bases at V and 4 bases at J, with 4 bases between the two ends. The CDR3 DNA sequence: TGTGCCAGTAGTATTGGGTACAATGAGCAGTTCTTC. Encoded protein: CASSIGYNEQFF. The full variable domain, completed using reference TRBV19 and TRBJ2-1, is DGGITQSPKYLFRKEGQNVTLSCEQNLNHDAMYWYRQDPGQGLRLIYYSQIVNDFQKGDIAEGYSVSREKKESFPLTVTSAQKNPTAFYLCASSIGYNEQFFGPGTRLTVL.

The CDR3 nucleotides read TGTGCCAGCAGCTTGGAGGGCTCCACCACCTACGAGCAGTACTTC. It translates to CASSLEGSTTYEQYF. The rearrangement uses TRBV5-6 and TRBJ2-7; D gene uncertain. The V and J ends lost 0 bases and 2 bases respectively, with 12 bases between them. CDR1 SGHDT and CDR2 YYEEEE come from the germline V gene. The CDR3 is 15 amino acids.